This TCR beta chain was sequenced during a study of cytomegalovirus exposure and HLA in healthy donors. CDR1 is LNHDA and CDR2 is SQIVND in the germline V gene (reference sequence). This CDR3 region has 13 residues. The V end was cut by 6 bases, the J end by 3 bases, with 11 bases between. TCRdb keeps only in-frame clones here, not all; method: immunoSEQ multiplex PCR. The sample shows about 120,000 clones, roughly nine tenths of them seen only once. This chain uses TRBV19 with TRBJ1-1; D unresolved. Source material: PBMCs. The TCR originated in a woman between 18 and 29 years old in good health and CMV-seronegative. CDR3: CASRVGRDTEAFF. For the CDR3, the DNA is TGTGCCAGTAGAGTTGGGCGGGACACTGAAGCTTTCTTT.